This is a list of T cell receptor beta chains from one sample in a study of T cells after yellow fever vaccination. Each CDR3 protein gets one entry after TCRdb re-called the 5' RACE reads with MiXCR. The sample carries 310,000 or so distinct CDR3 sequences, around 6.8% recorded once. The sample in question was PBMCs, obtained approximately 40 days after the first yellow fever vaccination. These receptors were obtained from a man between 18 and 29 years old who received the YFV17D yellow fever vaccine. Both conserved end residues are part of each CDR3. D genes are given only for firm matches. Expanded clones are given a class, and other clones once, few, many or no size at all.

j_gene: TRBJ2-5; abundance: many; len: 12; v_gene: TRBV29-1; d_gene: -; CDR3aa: CSVAGVGKTQYF; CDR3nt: TGCAGCGTTGCCGGGGTTGGAAAGACCCAGTACTTC
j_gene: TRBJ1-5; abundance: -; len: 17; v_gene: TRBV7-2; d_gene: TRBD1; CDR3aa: CASSLGTGGSGNQPQHF; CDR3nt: TGTGCCAGCAGCTTAGGGACAGGGGGCTCGGGCAATCAGCCCCAGCATTTT
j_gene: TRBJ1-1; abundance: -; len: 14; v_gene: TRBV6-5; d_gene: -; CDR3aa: CASSYWVGDTEAFF; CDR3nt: TGTGCCAGCAGTTATTGGGTCGGGGACACTGAAGCTTTCTTT
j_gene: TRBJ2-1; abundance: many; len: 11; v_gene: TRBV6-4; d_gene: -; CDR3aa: CASSDYDEQFF; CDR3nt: TGTGCCAGCAGTGACTATGATGAGCAGTTCTTC
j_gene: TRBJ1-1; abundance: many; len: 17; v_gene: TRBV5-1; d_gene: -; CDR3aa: CASSLGPWEGGSTEAFF; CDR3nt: TGCGCCAGCAGCTTGGGCCCTTGGGAGGGTGGAAGCACTGAAGCTTTCTTT
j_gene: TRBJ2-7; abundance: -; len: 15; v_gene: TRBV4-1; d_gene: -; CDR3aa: CASSQDFGQPYEQYF; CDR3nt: TGCGCCAGCAGCCAAGATTTTGGACAGCCATACGAGCAGTACTTC
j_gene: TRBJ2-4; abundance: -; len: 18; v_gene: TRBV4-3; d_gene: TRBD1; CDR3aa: CASSQELGSQGAKNIQYF; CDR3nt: TGCGCCAGCAGCCAAGAACTCGGGTCACAGGGGGCCAAAAACATTCAGTACTTC
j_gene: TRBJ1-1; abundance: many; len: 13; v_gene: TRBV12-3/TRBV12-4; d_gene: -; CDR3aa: CASSFGRNTEAFF; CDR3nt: TGTGCCAGCAGTTTTGGTCGGAACACTGAAGCTTTCTTT
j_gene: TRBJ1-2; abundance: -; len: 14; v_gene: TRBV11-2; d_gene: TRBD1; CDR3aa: CASSPGGADYGYTF; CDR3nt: TGTGCCAGCAGCCCAGGGGGCGCCGACTATGGCTACACCTTC
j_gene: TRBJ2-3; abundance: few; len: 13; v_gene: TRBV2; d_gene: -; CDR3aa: CASRTFRLDTQYF; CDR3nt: TGTGCCAGCAGAACTTTCCGGCTTGATACGCAGTATTTT
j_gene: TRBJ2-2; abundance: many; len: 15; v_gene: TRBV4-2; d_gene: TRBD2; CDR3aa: CASSQETSEVGELFF; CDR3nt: TGTGCCAGCAGCCAGGAGACTAGCGAGGTCGGGGAGCTGTTTTTT
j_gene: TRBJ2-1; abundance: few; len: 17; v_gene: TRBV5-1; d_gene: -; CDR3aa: CASSRPTDGYSYNEQFF; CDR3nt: TGCGCCAGCAGCCGACCGACGGACGGATACTCCTACAATGAGCAGTTCTTC
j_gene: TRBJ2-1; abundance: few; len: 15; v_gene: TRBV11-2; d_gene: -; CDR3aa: CASSLGLVSVYEQFF; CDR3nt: TGTGCCAGCAGCTTGGGTCTAGTTTCAGTCTATGAGCAGTTCTTC
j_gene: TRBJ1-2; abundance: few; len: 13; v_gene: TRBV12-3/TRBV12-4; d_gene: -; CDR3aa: CASSLGGGTGYTF; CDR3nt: TGTGCCAGCAGTTTAGGCGGGGGCACCGGCTACACCTTC
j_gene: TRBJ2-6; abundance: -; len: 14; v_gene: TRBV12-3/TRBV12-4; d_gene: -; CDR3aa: CASSLNIGANVLTF; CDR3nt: TGTGCCAGCAGTTTGAATATCGGGGCCAACGTCCTGACTTTC
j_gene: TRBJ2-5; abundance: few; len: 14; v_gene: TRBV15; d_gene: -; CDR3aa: CATSYGQIQETQYF; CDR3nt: TGTGCCACCAGCTACGGACAGATACAAGAGACCCAGTACTTC
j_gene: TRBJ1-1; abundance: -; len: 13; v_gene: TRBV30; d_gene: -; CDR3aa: CAWRQGLSTEAFF; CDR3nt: TGTGCCTGGAGGCAGGGTTTGAGCACTGAAGCTTTCTTT
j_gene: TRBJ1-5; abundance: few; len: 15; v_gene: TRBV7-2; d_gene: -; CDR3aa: CASSLVDISNQPQHF; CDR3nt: TGTGCCAGCAGCTTAGTGGACATTAGCAATCAGCCCCAGCATTTT
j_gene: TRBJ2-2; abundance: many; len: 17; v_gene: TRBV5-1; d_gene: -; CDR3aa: CASSYLAPTANTGELFF; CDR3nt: TGCGCCAGCAGCTACCTAGCGCCTACCGCGAACACCGGGGAGCTGTTTTTT
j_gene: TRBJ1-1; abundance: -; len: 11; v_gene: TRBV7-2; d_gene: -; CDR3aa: CASRGGGEAFF; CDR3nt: TGTGCCAGCAGGGGTGGGGGTGAAGCTTTCTTT
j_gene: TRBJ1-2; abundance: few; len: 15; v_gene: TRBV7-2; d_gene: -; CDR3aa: CASSLVPGTREGYTF; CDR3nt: TGTGCCAGCAGCTTAGTACCCGGGACAAGGGAAGGCTACACCTTC
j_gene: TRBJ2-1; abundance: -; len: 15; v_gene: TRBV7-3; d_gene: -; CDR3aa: CASSLGDFLGGEQFF; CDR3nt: TGTGCCAGCAGCTTAGGGGACTTCTTGGGCGGTGAGCAGTTCTTC